This TCR beta chain was captured in a study of T cell repertoires in cytomegalovirus infection. This clonotype has ten or more counts. Its target is not known. In TCRdb, the reads were re-called with MiXCR into one record per CDR3 protein. The data contain about 770,000 distinct CDR3 sequences, about 29% of them singletons. Sample: cultured CD8+ T cells from PBMCs, taken from culture after CMV antigen stimulation. The TCR was taken from a human donor in good health (CMV status not recorded). Some clones in this sample may be carry-over from other donors' samples.

DNA for the CDR3: TGTGCCAGCAGCTTAGAAACAGGCCTCCAAGAGACCCAGTACTTC. The encoded protein is CASSLETGLQETQYF. The chain joins TRBV7-9 to TRBJ2-5, with D possibly matching TRBD1 (5 bases). The germline gives CDR1 SEHNR, CDR2 FQNEAQ (reference sequence). Deletions cut 1 base from V and 1 base from J, with 10 bases between. The CDR3 is 15 residues long.